This T cell receptor beta chain was recorded in a study of CD8 T cells in ankylosing spondylitis. In its sample, this clonotype was seen many times. Its antigen is still unknown. Per germline, CDR1 SGHRS and CDR2 YFSETQ. V lost 0 bases and J 2 bases, leaving 10 bases between the germline ends. The length of the CDR3 is 15 residues. MiXCR, run by TCRdb on the 5' RACE reads, gives a single entry per CDR3 protein. In the table there are about 190,000 distinct CDR3 sequences, 13% of which are singletons. The study's findings and limits: Disease-linked clones proved CD8+ and comparatively uncommon in peripheral blood. Clones linked to disease were reported to show significant enrichment in matched ankylosing spondylitis synovial fluid.

The chain links TRBV5-1 to TRBJ2-3; no firm D call. The clonotype was recovered from a female donor with ankylosing spondylitis or in good health (not recorded which). Sequencing was performed on blood, either unsorted or a sorted T cell fraction (not recorded which). DNA of the CDR3: TGCGCCAGCAGCTTGGTGGCGGAACTCACAGATACGCAGTATTTT. Translation: CASSLVAELTDTQYF.